This TCR beta chain was sequenced during a study of response to subunit inactivated influenza vaccine. Points from the study as a whole: New T cells are recruited in small numbers by each seasonal influenza vaccination, according to the authors' suggestion.

The V end lost 4 bases, the J end lost 7 bases, and 12 bases lay between the germline ends. This CDR3 comprises 12 residues. Per germline, CDR1 SGHDT and CDR2 YYEEEE. One entry per CDR3 protein, called by TCRdb with MiXCR from the RT-PCR reads. The data hold roughly 190,000 distinct CDR3 sequences, with around 15% observed a single time. This clonotype was seen only a few times. Its antigen is currently unknown. Sequencing used CD8+ T cells sorted from PBMCs, obtained 4 to 6 days after vaccination. This clonotype was obtained from a man over 45 who received an inactivated influenza vaccine. The chain couples TRBV5-6 to TRBJ2-7; D possibly matches TRBD1 or TRBD2 (5 bases each). CDR3 nucleotides: TGTGCCAGCAGCCCGGGACCCGGGGAGCAGTACTTC. Encoded protein: CASSPGPGEQYF. Drawing the rest from reference TRBV5-6 and TRBJ2-7, the complete variable domain is DAGVTQSPTHLIKTRGQQVTLRCSPKSGHDTVSWYQQALGQGPQFIFQYYEEEERQRGNFPDRFSGHQFPNYSSELNVNALLLGDSALYLCASSPGPGEQYFGPGTRLTVT.